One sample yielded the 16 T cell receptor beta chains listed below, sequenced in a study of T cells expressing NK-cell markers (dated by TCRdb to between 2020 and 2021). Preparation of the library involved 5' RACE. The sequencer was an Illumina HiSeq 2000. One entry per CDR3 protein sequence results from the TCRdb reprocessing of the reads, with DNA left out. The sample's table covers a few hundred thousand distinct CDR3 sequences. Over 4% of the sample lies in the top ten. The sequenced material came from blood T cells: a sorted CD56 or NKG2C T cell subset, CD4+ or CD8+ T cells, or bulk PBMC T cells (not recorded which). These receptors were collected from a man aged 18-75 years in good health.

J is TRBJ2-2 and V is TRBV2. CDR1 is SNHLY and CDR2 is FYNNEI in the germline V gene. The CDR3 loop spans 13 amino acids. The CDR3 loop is CASSLHWTGELFF.

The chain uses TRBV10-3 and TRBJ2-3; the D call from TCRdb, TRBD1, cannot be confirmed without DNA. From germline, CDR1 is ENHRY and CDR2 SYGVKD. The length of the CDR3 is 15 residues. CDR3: CATKIVDSSTDTQYF.

CDR3 sequence reads: CASSQDLAGVGYGYTF. The V gene is TRBV4-1, the J gene TRBJ1-2; the TCRdb call, TRBD1, lacks DNA for checking. This CDR3 has 16 amino acids. CDR1 is MGHRA, CDR2 YSYEKL, per germline.

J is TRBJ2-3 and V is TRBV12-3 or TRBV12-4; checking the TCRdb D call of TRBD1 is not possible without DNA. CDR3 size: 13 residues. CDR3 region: CATETGPTDTQYF.

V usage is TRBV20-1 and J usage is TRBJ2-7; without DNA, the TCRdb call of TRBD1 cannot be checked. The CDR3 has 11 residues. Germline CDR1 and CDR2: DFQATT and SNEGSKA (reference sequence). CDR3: CSAHRVWEQYF.

The CDR3 spells CASSAREGANSPLHF. The V gene is TRBV12-3 or TRBV12-4, the J gene TRBJ1-6; there is no DNA to check the TCRdb D call of TRBD1. The CDR3 is made up of 15 amino acids.

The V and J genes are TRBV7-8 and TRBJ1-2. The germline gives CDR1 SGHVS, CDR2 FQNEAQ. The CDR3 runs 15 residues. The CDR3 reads CASSTTLPPLRGYTF.

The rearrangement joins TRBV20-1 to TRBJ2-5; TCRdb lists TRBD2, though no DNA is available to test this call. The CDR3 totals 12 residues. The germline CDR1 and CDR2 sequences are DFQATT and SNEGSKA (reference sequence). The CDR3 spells CTGGPRGETQYF.

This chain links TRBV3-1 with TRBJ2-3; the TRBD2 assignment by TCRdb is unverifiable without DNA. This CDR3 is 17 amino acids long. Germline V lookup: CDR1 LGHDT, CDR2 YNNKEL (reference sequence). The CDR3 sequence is CASSQPTSGGPTDTQYF.

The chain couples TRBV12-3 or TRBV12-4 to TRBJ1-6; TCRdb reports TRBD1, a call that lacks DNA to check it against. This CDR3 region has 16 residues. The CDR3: CASIDDRGLQNSPLHF.

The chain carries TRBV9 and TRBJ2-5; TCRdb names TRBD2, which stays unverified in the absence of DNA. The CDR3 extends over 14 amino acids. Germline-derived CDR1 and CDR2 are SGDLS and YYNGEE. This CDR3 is CASSPGLSGETQYF.

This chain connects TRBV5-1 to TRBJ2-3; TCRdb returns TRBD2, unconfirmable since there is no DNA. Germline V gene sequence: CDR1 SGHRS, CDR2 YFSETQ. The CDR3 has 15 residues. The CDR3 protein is CASSLVLPPTDTQYF.

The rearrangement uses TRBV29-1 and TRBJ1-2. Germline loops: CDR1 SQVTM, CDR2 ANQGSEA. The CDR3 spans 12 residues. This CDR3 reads CSVREGFYGYTF.

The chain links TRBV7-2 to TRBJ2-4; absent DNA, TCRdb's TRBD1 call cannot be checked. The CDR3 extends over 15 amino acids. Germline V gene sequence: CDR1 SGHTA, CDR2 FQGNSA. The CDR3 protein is CASSLDGSHRGIQYF.

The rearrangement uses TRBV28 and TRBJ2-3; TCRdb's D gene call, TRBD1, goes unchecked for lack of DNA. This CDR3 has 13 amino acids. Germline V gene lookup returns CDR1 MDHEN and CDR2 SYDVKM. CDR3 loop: CASSLPGKNTQYF. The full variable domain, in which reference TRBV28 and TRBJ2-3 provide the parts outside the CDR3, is DVKVTQSSRYLVKRTGEKVFLECVQDMDHENMFWYRQDPGLGLRLIYFSYDVKMKEKGDIPEGYSVSREKKERFSLILESASTNQTSMYLCASSLPGKNTQYFGPGTRLTVL.

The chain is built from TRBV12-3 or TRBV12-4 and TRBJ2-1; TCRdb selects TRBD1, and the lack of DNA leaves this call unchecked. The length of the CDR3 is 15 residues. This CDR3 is CASSLTGGVNNEQFF.